What follows is one TCR beta chain and its context. Unmatched junction bases numbered 8, after V lost 7 bases and J lost 4 bases. The CDR3 extends over 14 amino acids. CDR1 and CDR2 (germline): MNHGY, SAAAGT. These data originate in a study of preoperative IRX-2 immunotherapy in early breast cancer. Treatment denoted: preoperative locoregional IRX-2 cytokine immunotherapy. Preoperative locoregional IRX-2 cytokine immunotherapy was tested in the phase Ib source study. Using immunoSEQ multiplex PCR, the repertoire was profiled, and TCRdb retains in-frame clones only, with some absent. Here the sample spans fewer than 40,000 clones, around 92% being singletons.

The TCR originated in a human donor with breast cancer. The V and J genes are TRBV6-8 and TRBJ2-3; 7 positions agree with TRBD2. Sequenced here: tumor tissue, sampled after IRX-2 immunotherapy. The CDR3 here is CASKRAGVADTQYF. CDR3 DNA: TGTGCCAGCAAGAGGGCGGGGGTTGCAGATACGCAGTATTTT.